These T cell receptor beta chains were read from a single sample in a study of identical twins. MiXCR, applied by TCRdb to the 5' RACE reads, yields one record per CDR3 protein. Of 1.5 million to 2 million distinct CDR3 sequences in the sample, more than 30% were seen once. Sequencing used cord blood. The source is a newborn girl in good health. Both conserved end residues are part of each CDR3. A D gene is named only where the DNA matches it firmly. Some rows have no size entry. The others give once, few or many, or a class for an expanded clone.

CDR3 DNA: TGCAGTGCTAGAGATCTTATGCTAGCGGGAGGGAGTTACAATGAGCAGTTCTTC
CDR3 protein: CSARDLMLAGGSYNEQFF
D gene: TRBD2
V gene: TRBV20-1
J gene: TRBJ2-1
clone size: .

CDR3 DNA: TGTGCCAGCAGTGAAGCGCCCAGCCCACCCAACTATGGCTACACCTTC
CDR3 protein: CASSEAPSPPNYGYTF
D gene: .
V gene: TRBV6-1
J gene: TRBJ1-2
clone size: once

CDR3 DNA: TGTGCCAGCAGCTTGGGGACATCGGTCTATGGCTACACCTTC
CDR3 protein: CASSLGTSVYGYTF
D gene: .
V gene: TRBV7-8
J gene: TRBJ1-2
clone size: .

CDR3 DNA: TGTGCCAGCAGCTTAGCTACTAGCGGTGGGCGGTTCTTC
CDR3 protein: CASSLATSGGRFF
D gene: TRBD2
V gene: TRBV7-2
J gene: TRBJ2-1
clone size: .

CDR3 DNA: TGTGCCAGCAGTTTGTACAGGGGAATCACTAATGAAAAACTGTTTTTT
CDR3 protein: CASSLYRGITNEKLFF
D gene: TRBD1
V gene: TRBV28
J gene: TRBJ1-4
clone size: few

CDR3 DNA: TGTGCCAGCAGTTTAGGTGGGCTGTTCTTC
CDR3 protein: CASSLGGLFF
D gene: .
V gene: TRBV12-3/TRBV12-4
J gene: TRBJ2-1
clone size: .

CDR3 DNA: TGTGCCAGCAGTTTATTGGGAGTAAGGCAGTATTTT
CDR3 protein: CASSLLGVRQYF
D gene: .
V gene: TRBV28
J gene: TRBJ2-3
clone size: .

CDR3 DNA: TGTGCCAGCAGTTTATCGCCTAGCGGGACCTACAATGAGCAGTTCTTC
CDR3 protein: CASSLSPSGTYNEQFF
D gene: TRBD2
V gene: TRBV27
J gene: TRBJ2-1
clone size: many

CDR3 DNA: TGTGCCAGCAGCCCTCGCGGGTTAGCGGGTACTAGCACAGATACGCAGTATTTT
CDR3 protein: CASSPRGLAGTSTDTQYF
D gene: TRBD2
V gene: TRBV3-1
J gene: TRBJ2-3
clone size: .

CDR3 DNA: TGCGCCAGCAGCTTGGCGGAATCATCACCCTACGGCTACACCTTC
CDR3 protein: CASSLAESSPYGYTF
D gene: .
V gene: TRBV5-1
J gene: TRBJ1-2
clone size: many

CDR3 DNA: TGCGCCAGCACCAAACTAGCGGGGGGGCAGGAGACCCAGTACTTC
CDR3 protein: CASTKLAGGQETQYF
D gene: TRBD2
V gene: TRBV5-1
J gene: TRBJ2-5
clone size: .

CDR3 DNA: TGTGCCATCAGCCAAGGGACAGGTAGCGCTGAAGCTTTCTTT
CDR3 protein: CAISQGTGSAEAFF
D gene: TRBD1
V gene: TRBV10-3
J gene: TRBJ1-1
clone size: few

CDR3 DNA: TGCACCAGCAGCGCTACAGGGCCGGGGGAAAAGCTGTTTTTT
CDR3 protein: CTSSATGPGEKLFF
D gene: .
V gene: TRBV5-1
J gene: TRBJ1-4
clone size: .

CDR3 DNA: TGTGCCATAGAAGGGGGGGGCACAGGCAATGAGCAGTTCTTC
CDR3 protein: CAIEGGGTGNEQFF
D gene: .
V gene: TRBV10-3
J gene: TRBJ2-1
clone size: few

CDR3 DNA: TGCGCCAGCAGCCAAGGGGGCAGTACTAATGAAAAACTGTTTTTT
CDR3 protein: CASSQGGSTNEKLFF
D gene: .
V gene: TRBV4-1
J gene: TRBJ1-4
clone size: .

CDR3 DNA: TGCAGCGTTGTTCCGGCGGGGGGTGGGGAGACCCAGTACTTC
CDR3 protein: CSVVPAGGGETQYF
D gene: TRBD2
V gene: TRBV29-1
J gene: TRBJ2-5
clone size: .

CDR3 DNA: TGCAGCGCTGACAGGGTCTATGGCTACACCTTC
CDR3 protein: CSADRVYGYTF
D gene: TRBD1
V gene: TRBV20-1
J gene: TRBJ1-2
clone size: many

CDR3 DNA: TGTGCCAGCAGTGAAGGGGGGACAGGGGCCGGCTACACCTTC
CDR3 protein: CASSEGGTGAGYTF
D gene: TRBD1
V gene: TRBV2
J gene: TRBJ1-2
clone size: .

CDR3 DNA: TGTGCCGTCAGGAGGGCGGGGGGCGCCTACAATGAGCAGTTCTTC
CDR3 protein: CAVRRAGGAYNEQFF
D gene: TRBD2
V gene: TRBV10-3
J gene: TRBJ2-1
clone size: .